This T cell receptor beta chain is drawn from a study of blood T cell repertoires in COVID-19. CDR3 length: 14 amino acids. Germline V lookup: CDR1 SGDLS, CDR2 YYNGEE. The V end lost 2 bases, the J end lost 2 bases, and 9 bases lay between the germline ends. Sequencing used immunoSEQ multiplex PCR; TCRdb keeps in-frame clones, though not all of them. The sample yields over 200,000 clones, about 88% seen once. The clonotype comes from a middle-aged man with active or convalescent COVID-19. Sequencing was carried out using peripheral blood. This chain uses TRBV9 with TRBJ2-3, with D possibly matching TRBD2 (6 bases). CDR3 DNA sequence: TGTGCCAGCAGCGTGGGGGACTTCACAGATACGCAGTATTTT. Protein sequence: CASSVGDFTDTQYF.